Listed here are 10 T cell receptor beta chains from one sample, sequenced in a study of long-term antiretroviral therapy in people with HIV. Assay version v3.0 of immunoSEQ was used, and it was run at survey level. Produced via immunoSEQ multiplex PCR; TCRdb's table is partial and in-frame only. This table has about 15,000 clones, 91% appearing once. This specimen was unsorted PBMCs, taken 0.3 years after starting antiretroviral therapy. The receptors shown here come from a man aged 55 to 70 with HIV.

Here the CDR3 DNA reads TGTGCCTGGAGGCGACTAGCGGGGGGCATGTCCTACAATGAGCAGTTCTTC. Its translation is CAWRRLAGGMSYNEQFF. The J gene is TRBJ2-1, the V gene TRBV30; TRBD2 aligns across 13 bases. Per germline, CDR1 GTSNPN and CDR2 SVGIG (reference sequence). This CDR3 comprises 17 residues. The ends lost 3 bases at V and 1 base at J; junction bases unmatched: 6. The variable domain in full, completed from reference TRBV30 and TRBJ2-1, reads SQTIHQWPATLVQPVGSPLSLECTVEGTSNPNLYWYRQAAGRGLQLLFYSVGIGQISSEVPQNLSASRPQDRQFILSSKKLLLSDSGFYLCAWRRLAGGMSYNEQFFGPGTRLTVL.

The chain recombines TRBV7-9 with TRBJ1-4; D remains unclear. This CDR3 is 14 amino acids long. Per germline, CDR1 SEHNR and CDR2 FQNEAQ (reference sequence). Deletions cut 4 bases from V and 8 bases from J, with 14 bases between. Here the CDR3 DNA reads TGTGCCAGCAGCTACTATATAGGGAGCGAAAAACTGTTTTTT. Protein: CASSYYIGSEKLFF.

About this clone: The germline gene is not matched at one end of the junction; a read error may be the cause. The V and J genes are TRBV9 and TRBJ2-1, with 8 bases aligning to TRBD2. The CDR3 is 15 amino acids. CDR1 is SGDLS and CDR2 is YYNGEE in the germline V gene. CDR3 nucleotides: TGTGCCAGTAGCGTGAGCGGGGGCTCCTACAATGAGCAGTTCTTC. Its protein product is CASSVSGGSYNEQFF.

The chain carries TRBV7-2 and TRBJ2-1, with TRBD2 matching over 9 bases. This CDR3 contains 17 residues. Unmatched junction bases numbered 11, after V lost 8 bases and J lost 0 bases. From germline, CDR1 is SGHTA and CDR2 FQGNSA. The CDR3 sequence is CASPPAGGPSSYNEQFF. The CDR3, as DNA: TGTGCCAGCCCCCCAGCGGGGGGCCCAAGCTCCTACAATGAGCAGTTCTTC. Filled out from reference TRBV7-2 and TRBJ2-1, the complete variable domain reads GAGVSQSPSNKVTEKGKDVELRCDPISGHTALYWYRQSLGQGLEFLIYFQGNSAPDKSGLPSDRFSAERTGGSVSTLTIQRTQQEDSAVYLCASPPAGGPSSYNEQFFGPGTRLTVL.

The V gene is TRBV5-8, the J gene TRBJ1-2, with TRBD1 matching over 10 bases. The CDR3 spans 13 residues. The ends lost 5 bases at V and 6 bases at J; junction bases unmatched: 4. CDR1 and CDR2 (germline): SGHTS, YDEGEE. CDR3 region: CASRTTGGNGYTF. CDR3 in DNA: TGTGCCAGCAGAACGACAGGGGGCAATGGCTACACCTTC.

The CDR3 DNA reads TGTGCCAGCAAAAGTGAACCGCTAATCAATCAGCCCCAGCATTTT. It codes for CASKSEPLINQPQHF. The rearrangement uses TRBV2 and TRBJ1-5; the D is unclear. Germline V gene sequence: CDR1 SNHLY, CDR2 FYNNEI. Deletions cut 7 bases from V and 3 bases from J, with 16 bases between. The CDR3 spans 15 residues.

This clone was seen a handful of times. J is TRBJ2-1 and V is TRBV19, with unresolved D. CDR1 LNHDA and CDR2 SQIVND come from the germline V gene (reference sequence). CDR3 length: 12 residues. V was shortened by 6 bases and J by 2 bases, with 5 bases between the two germline ends. CDR3 region: CASSPAYNEQFF. The CDR3 coding sequence is TGTGCCAGTAGCCCGGCCTACAATGAGCAGTTCTTC. Combining the CDR3 with reference TRBV19 and TRBJ2-1 gives the whole variable domain DGGITQSPKYLFRKEGQNVTLSCEQNLNHDAMYWYRQDPGQGLRLIYYSQIVNDFQKGDIAEGYSVSREKKESFPLTVTSAQKNPTAFYLCASSPAYNEQFFGPGTRLTVL.

This clone was seen once. The rearrangement links TRBV6-5 to TRBJ2-5; D tentatively reads TRBD1 or TRBD2 (6 bases each). V was cut by 4 bases and J by 3 bases, with 15 bases left in between. CDR3 length equals 15 residues. Germline V gene lookup returns CDR1 MNHEY and CDR2 SVGAGI. The CDR3 bases are TGTGCCAGCAGTTCCTCTGGGGGGCGGGAAGAGACCCAGTACTTC. Translated, it gives CASSSSGGREETQYF.

This clone was detected once. The chain carries TRBV28 and TRBJ1-4, with D unresolved. CDR1 and CDR2 from the germline V gene are MDHEN and SYDVKM. The CDR3 extends over 15 amino acids. Trimming took off 2 bases at V and 0 bases at J, with 7 bases between the two ends. In DNA, the CDR3 is TGTGCCAGCAGTTTAATTCCTGCAACTAATGAAAAACTGTTTTTT. Its protein product is CASSLIPATNEKLFF.

V is TRBV7-8 and J is TRBJ2-2; 7 bases map to TRBD2. J was trimmed by 5 bases and V by 3 bases; bases with no gene match: 12. CDR3 length: 17 amino acids. The V gene's germline CDR1 is SGHVS and CDR2 FQNEAQ. The CDR3 is CASSFMTRRETTGELFF. The CDR3 DNA reads TGTGCCAGCAGCTTCATGACCCGGCGGGAGACTACCGGGGAGCTGTTTTTT. Combining the CDR3 with reference TRBV7-8 and TRBJ2-2 gives the whole variable domain GAGVSQSPRYKVAKRGQDVALRCDPISGHVSLFWYQQALGQGPEFLTYFQNEAQLDKSGLPSDRFFAERPEGSVSTLKIQRTQQEDSAVYLCASSFMTRRETTGELFFGEGSRLTVL.